This TCR beta chain was captured in a study of blood T cell repertoires in COVID-19. This CDR3 is built from 16 residues. Trimming cost V 3 bases and J 4 bases; bases outside gene matches: 10. In germline, CDR1 is LNHNV, CDR2 YYDKDF (reference sequence). In the original analysis: Amplifying reference gene primers gave estimates of nucleated cell counts. Produced via immunoSEQ multiplex PCR; TCRdb's table is partial and in-frame only. The V and J calls and clone size are taken from that table; D and trimming were inferred from the DNA. Among roughly 220,000 clones, about nine tenths were seen once, and the ten largest hold about 2.2%.

The sample comprised peripheral blood. This chain uses TRBV15 with TRBJ2-7; 9 nucleotides agree with TRBD1. The receptor comes from a man between 25 and 39 years old who had recovered from COVID-19. The CDR3 DNA reads as TGTGCCACCAGCAGGGCGATCGGGACAGGGTCTTACGAGCAGTACTTC. It is translated as CATSRAIGTGSYEQYF.